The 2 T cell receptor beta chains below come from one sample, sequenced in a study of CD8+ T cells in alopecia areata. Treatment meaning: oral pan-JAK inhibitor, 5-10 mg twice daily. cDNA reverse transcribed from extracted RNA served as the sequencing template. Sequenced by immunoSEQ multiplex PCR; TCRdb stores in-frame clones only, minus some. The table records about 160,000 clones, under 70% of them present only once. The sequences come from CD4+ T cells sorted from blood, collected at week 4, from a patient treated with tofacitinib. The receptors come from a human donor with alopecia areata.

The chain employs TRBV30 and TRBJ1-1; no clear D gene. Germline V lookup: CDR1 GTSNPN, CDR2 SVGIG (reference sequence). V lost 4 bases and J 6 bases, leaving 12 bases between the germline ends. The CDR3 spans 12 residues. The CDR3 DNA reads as TGTGCCTGGATGGGCCCCCTCGCTGAAGCTTTCTTT. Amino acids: CAWMGPLAEAFF. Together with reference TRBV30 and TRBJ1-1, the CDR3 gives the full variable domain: SQTIHQWPATLVQPVGSPLSLECTVEGTSNPNLYWYRQAAGRGLQLLFYSVGIGQISSEVPQNLSASRPQDRQFILSSKKLLLSDSGFYLCAWMGPLAEAFFGQGTRLTVV.

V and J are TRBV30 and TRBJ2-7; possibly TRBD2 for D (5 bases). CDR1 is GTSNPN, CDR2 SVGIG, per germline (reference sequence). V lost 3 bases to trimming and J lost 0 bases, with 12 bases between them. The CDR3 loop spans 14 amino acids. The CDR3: CAWRRRFSSYEQYF. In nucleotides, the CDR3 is TGTGCCTGGAGGAGGAGGTTTTCCTCCTACGAGCAGTACTTC. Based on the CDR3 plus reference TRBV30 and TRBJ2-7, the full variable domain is SQTIHQWPATLVQPVGSPLSLECTVEGTSNPNLYWYRQAAGRGLQLLFYSVGIGQISSEVPQNLSASRPQDRQFILSSKKLLLSDSGFYLCAWRRRFSSYEQYFGPGTRLTVT.